The T cell receptor beta chain under discussion was sequenced for a study of human T cells and chemical hapten exposure. Study as a whole: Skin of the upper inner arm, about 2 cm by about 2 cm, received 2% DPC for sensitization.

In the original processing: Per-sample TCR counts ranged from about 20,000 to 750,000, median about 90,000. From the RACE reads, TCRdb called clonotypes with MiXCR, one entry per CDR3 protein. It is TCRdb's table, rather than the study itself, that gives the V and J calls and clone size. The sample carries approximately 370,000 distinct CDR3 sequences, approximately 5% recorded once. Only a few counts were recorded for this clonotype. With V trimmed by 6 bases and J by 7 bases, 7 bases remained unmatched. Germline lookup yields CDR1 MNHNY and CDR2 SVGAGI (reference sequence). This CDR3 comprises 15 residues. Time point indicated: pre-sensitization, week 0. Treatment defined: therapeutic diphenylcyclopropenone sensitization with weekly scalp DPC.

The TCR originated in a woman aged 18 to 35 with alopecia areata. Some clones in this sample may be carry-over from other donors' samples. The rearrangement joins TRBV6-6 to TRBJ2-3; TRBD2 aligns across 13 bases. Specimen: whole blood, collected in connection with sensitization to the hapten diphenylcyclopropenone (DPC). CDR3 sequence (DNA): TGTGCCAGCAGGGGGACTAGCGGGGCTTCAAATACGCAGTATTTT. The encoded protein is CASRGTSGASNTQYF.